This paragraph covers one T cell receptor beta chain sequence. What it binds is unknown. The authors sorted CD4+ naive, central memory, regulatory and stem cell-like memory cells via CD45RO/CCR7/CD25/CD127/CD95/CD27. The data are from a study of beta chain features in type 1 diabetes. Study-wide results and limits: VDJ junctions sequenced from type 1 diabetes patients showed fewer insertions and more deletions. High TCR expression in some cells could lead to their over-representation in cDNA sequencing.

As every portion of the isolated RNA was reverse transcribed, the sequencing read expressed TCRB transcripts. Reads from naive, central memory and regulatory T cell samples averaged around 3.5 million. TCRdb's table, derived via immunoSEQ multiplex PCR, lists solely in-frame clones and lacks some. The data contain 60,000 to 75,000 clones, over 50% of them singletons. V was pared by 0 bases and J by 0 bases, with 12 bases between. Per the germline V gene, CDR1 is SGHRS and CDR2 is YFSETQ. The CDR3 contains 16 residues. The chain combines TRBV5-1 with TRBJ1-1; a possible D gene is TRBD1 (6 bases). The sequenced material came from Tregs from blood. This sequence was found in a woman younger than 35 in good health. This chain's CDR3 is CASSLAWGRLNTEAFF. CDR3 nucleotide sequence: TGCGCCAGCAGCTTGGCCTGGGGGCGCCTGAACACTGAAGCTTTCTTT.